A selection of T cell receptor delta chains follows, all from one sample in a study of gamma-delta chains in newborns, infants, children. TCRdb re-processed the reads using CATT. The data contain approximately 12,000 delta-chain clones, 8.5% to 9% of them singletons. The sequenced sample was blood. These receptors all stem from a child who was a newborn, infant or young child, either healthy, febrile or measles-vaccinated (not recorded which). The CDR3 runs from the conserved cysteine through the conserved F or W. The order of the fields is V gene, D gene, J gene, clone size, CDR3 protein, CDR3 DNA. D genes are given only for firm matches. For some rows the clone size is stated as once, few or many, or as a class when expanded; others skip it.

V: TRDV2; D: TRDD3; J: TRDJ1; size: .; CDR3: CACDKVLGGPYTDKLIF; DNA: TGTGCCTGTGACAAAGTACTGGGGGGCCCGTACACCGATAAACTCATCTTT
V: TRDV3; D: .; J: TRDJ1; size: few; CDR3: CAFTGPNLVLLFHTDKLIF; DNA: TGTGCCTTTACGGGCCCCAATTTAGTGCTGCTATTCCACACCGATAAACTCATCTTT
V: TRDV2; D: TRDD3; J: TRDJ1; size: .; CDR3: CACDTLAGGYNKLIF; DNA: TGTGCCTGTGACACCCTGGCTGGGGGATACAATAAACTCATCTTT
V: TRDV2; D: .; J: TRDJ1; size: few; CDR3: CACDEFGWGASYTDKLIF; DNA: TGTGCCTGTGACGAATTCGGATGGGGGGCCTCCTACACCGATAAACTCATCTTT
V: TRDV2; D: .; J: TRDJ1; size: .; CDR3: CACDTVQGQDKLIF; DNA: TGTGCCTGTGACACGGTACAGGGACAAGATAAACTCATCTTT
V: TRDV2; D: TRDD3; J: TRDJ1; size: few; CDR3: CACDTSLLGDALRLIF; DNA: TGTGCCTGTGACACTTCTCTACTGGGGGACGCTCTCAGACTCATCTTT
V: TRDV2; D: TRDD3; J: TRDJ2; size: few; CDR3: CACTGGYATAQLFF; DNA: TGTGCCTGTACTGGGGGATACGCGACAGCACAACTCTTCTTT
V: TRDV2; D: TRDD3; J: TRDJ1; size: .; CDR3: CACDRLVLGDTRGDELIF; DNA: TGTGCCTGTGACCGCCTCGTACTGGGGGATACGAGGGGCGATGAACTCATCTTT
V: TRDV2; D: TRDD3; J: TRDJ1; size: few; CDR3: CACDKVTRDTKADKLIF; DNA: TGTGCCTGTGACAAGGTGACGAGGGATACTAAAGCCGATAAACTCATCTTT
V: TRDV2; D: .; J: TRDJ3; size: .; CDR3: CACAQGIRSSWDTRQMFF; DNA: TGTGCCTGTGCCCAGGGGATCCGTAGCTCCTGGGACACCCGACAGATGTTTTTC
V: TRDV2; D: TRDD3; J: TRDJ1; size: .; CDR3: CACDTVRLGDKGPYTDKLIF; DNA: TGTGCCTGTGACACCGTACGACTGGGGGATAAGGGGCCCTACACCGATAAACTCATCTTT
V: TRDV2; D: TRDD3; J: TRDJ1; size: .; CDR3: CACDTMVLGDLISSYTDKPIF; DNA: TGTGCCTGTGACACCATGGTACTGGGGGACCTGATATCTTCGTACACCGATAAACCCATCTTT
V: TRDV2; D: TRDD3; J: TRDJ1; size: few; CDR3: CACDTLLGEKYTDKLIF; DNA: TGTGCCTGTGACACCCTACTGGGGGAAAAGTACACCGATAAACTCATCTTT
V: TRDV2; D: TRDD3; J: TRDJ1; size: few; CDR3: CACDVLGDTPDKLIF; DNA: TGTGCCTGTGACGTACTGGGGGATACGCCCGATAAACTCATCTTT
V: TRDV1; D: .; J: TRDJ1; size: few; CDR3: CALGVRDPFSYWETTDKLIF; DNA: TGTGCTCTTGGGGTCCGCGATCCTTTTTCTTACTGGGAGACGACCGATAAACTCATCTTT
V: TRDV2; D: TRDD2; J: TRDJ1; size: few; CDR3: CACDSLPTTGVYTDKLIF; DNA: TGTGCCTGTGACTCTCTTCCTACGACTGGAGTGTACACCGATAAACTCATCTTT
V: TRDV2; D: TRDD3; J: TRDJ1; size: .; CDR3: CACDKVGYRADKLIF; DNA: TGTGCCTGTGACAAAGTGGGATACAGGGCCGATAAACTCATCTTT
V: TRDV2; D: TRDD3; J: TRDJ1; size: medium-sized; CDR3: CACDTLLGDTDKLIF; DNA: TGTGCCTGTGACACCTTACTGGGGGATACCGATAAACTCATCTTT
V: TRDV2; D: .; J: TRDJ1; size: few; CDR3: CACDSVLGADKLIF; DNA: TGTGCCTGTGACTCCGTACTGGGCGCCGATAAACTCATCTTT
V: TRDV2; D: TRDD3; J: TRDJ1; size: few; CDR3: CACDVLGDLYTDKLIF; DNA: TGTGCCTGTGACGTACTGGGGGATCTTTACACCGATAAACTCATCTTT
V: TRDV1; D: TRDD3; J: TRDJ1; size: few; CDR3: CALGELLPNPFTGGDTDKLIF; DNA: TGTGCTCTTGGGGAGCTCCTTCCAAACCCCTTTACTGGGGGGGACACCGATAAACTCATCTTT
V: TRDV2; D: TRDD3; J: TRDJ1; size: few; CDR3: CACDTLLGDTRETDKLIF; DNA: TGTGCCTGTGACACCTTACTGGGGGATACGAGGGAAACCGATAAACTCATCTTT
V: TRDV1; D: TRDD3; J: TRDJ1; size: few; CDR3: CAPGEGSFPSWGIPSDKLIF; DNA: TGTGCTCCTGGGGAAGGGTCCTTCCCCTCCTGGGGGATCCCTTCCGATAAACTCATCTTT
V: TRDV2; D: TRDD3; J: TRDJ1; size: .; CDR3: CACDRLLGDLYTDKLIF; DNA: TGTGCCTGTGACCGCCTGCTGGGGGATCTGTACACCGATAAACTCATCTTT
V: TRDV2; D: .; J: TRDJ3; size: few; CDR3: CACDTAGLSSWDTRQMFF; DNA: TGTGCCTGTGACACCGCTGGGTTAAGCTCCTGGGACACCCGACAGATGTTTTTC
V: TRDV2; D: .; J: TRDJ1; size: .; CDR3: CACDTLLQRGEGKLIF; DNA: TGTGCCTGTGACACCTTACTCCAACGAGGGGAGGGTAAACTCATCTTT
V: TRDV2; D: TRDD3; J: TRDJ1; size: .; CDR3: CACDNVGGLMRDKLIF; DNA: TGTGCCTGTGACAACGTTGGGGGACTGATGCGCGATAAACTCATCTTT
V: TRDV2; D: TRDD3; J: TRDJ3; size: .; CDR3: CACDTGGWGTRGSWDTRQMFF; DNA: TGTGCCTGTGACACCGGAGGATGGGGGACCCGGGGCTCCTGGGACACCCGACAGATGTTTTTC
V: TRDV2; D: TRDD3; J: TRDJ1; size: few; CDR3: CACDPLGGTRYIDKLIF; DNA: TGTGCCTGTGACCCTCTGGGGGGCACACGGTACATCGATAAACTCATCTTT
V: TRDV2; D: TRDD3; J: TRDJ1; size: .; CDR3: CACDPLLGDTGIDRLIF; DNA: TGTGCCTGTGACCCCTTACTGGGGGATACGGGGATCGATCGTCTCATCTTT
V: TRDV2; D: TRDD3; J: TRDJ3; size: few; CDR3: CACDTVKDTSSWDTRQMFF; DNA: TGTGCCTGTGACACCGTGAAGGATACGTCCTCCTGGGACACCCGACAGATGTTTTTC
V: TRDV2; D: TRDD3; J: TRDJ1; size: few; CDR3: CACDTVEYWGIPNTDKLIF; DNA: TGTGCCTGTGACACCGTTGAATACTGGGGGATACCCAACACCGATAAACTCATCTTT
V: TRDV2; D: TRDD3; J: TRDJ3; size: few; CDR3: CACDTGGYGSSWDTRQMFF; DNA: TGTGCCTGTGACACCGGGGGATACGGAAGCTCCTGGGACACCCGACAGATGTTTTTC
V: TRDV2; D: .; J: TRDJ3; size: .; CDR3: CACEEGSPWDTRQMFF; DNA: TGTGCCTGTGAGGAGGGTTCCCCCTGGGACACCCGACAGATGTTTTTC
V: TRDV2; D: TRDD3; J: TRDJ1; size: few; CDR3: CACESLLLGDTLTDKLIF; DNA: TGTGCCTGTGAGTCCCTCTTACTGGGGGATACTCTCACCGATAAACTCATCTTT
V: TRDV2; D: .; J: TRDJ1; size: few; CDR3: CACDTVGDRSYTDKLIF; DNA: TGTGCCTGTGACACCGTTGGGGATCGTTCGTACACCGATAAACTCATCTTT
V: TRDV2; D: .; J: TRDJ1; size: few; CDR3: CACDPLAGDNTDKLIF; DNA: TGTGCCTGTGACCCGTTGGCTGGGGACAACACCGATAAACTCATCTTT
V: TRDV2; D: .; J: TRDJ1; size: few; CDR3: CACDTWGVDKLIF; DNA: TGTGCCTGTGACACCTGGGGGGTCGATAAACTCATCTTT
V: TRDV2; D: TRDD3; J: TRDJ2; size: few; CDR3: CACDTLGDTRKTAQLFF; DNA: TGTGCCTGTGACACTCTGGGGGATACGCGGAAGACAGCACAACTCTTCTTT
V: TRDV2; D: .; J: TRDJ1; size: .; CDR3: CACDTLDRGPTDKLIF; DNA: TGTGCCTGTGACACGCTGGACCGGGGACCCACCGATAAACTCATCTTT
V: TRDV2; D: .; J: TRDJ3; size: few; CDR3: CACDTGYASSSWDTRQMFF; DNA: TGTGCCTGTGACACCGGGTACGCCTCGAGCTCCTGGGACACCCGACAGATGTTTTTC